This T cell receptor beta chain was documented in a study of blood T cell repertoires in COVID-19. In the study overall: Whether acute or convalescent, the COVID-19 samples came from the United States, Italy and Spain. T cells, B-cell-depleted T cells, or PBMCs supplied cDNA or gDNA.

In the authors' workflow: Reference gene primer amplification gave nucleated cell count estimates. This table comes from immunoSEQ multiplex PCR, and its TCRdb copy is limited to in-frame clones, with some not included. The V and J calls and clone size come from that table; D and trimming were worked out from the DNA. The sample contains roughly 100,000 clones, roughly three quarters of which appear only once. Deletions cut 0 bases from V and 4 bases from J, with 7 bases between. The germline V gene encodes CDR1 SGDLS and CDR2 YYNGEE. This CDR3 is 13 amino acids long. Sequenced: peripheral blood. The source is a woman older than 75 with acute or convalescent COVID-19. This sequence joins TRBV9 and TRBJ1-2; D not certain. This CDR3 reads CASSVGGAYGYTF. For the CDR3, the DNA is TGTGCCAGCAGCGTAGGAGGAGCCTATGGCTACACCTTC.